This is a list of T cell receptor beta chains from one sample in a study of cytomegalovirus exposure and HLA in healthy donors. Repertoires were generated with immunoSEQ multiplex PCR, while TCRdb's copy carries only in-frame clones and drops some. The sample lists some 200,000 clones, 80% seen once, with about 6% in the top ten. Sequencing input: PBMCs. These receptors were taken from a middle-aged man in good health and CMV-seropositive. Each CDR3 is given with its conserved first and last residue. D genes are given only for firm matches. Only part of the rows carry a size: once, few, many, or a class if the clone is expanded.

NA	TRBV28	NA	TRBJ2-6	TGTGCCAGCAGACAGAGAGTCTCTGGGGCCAACGTCCTGACTTTC	CASRQRVSGANVLTF
NA	TRBV21-1	NA	TRBJ1-4	TGTGCCAGCAGCAAAGCGCCCCGGGGGGGCCTTGGTGAAAAACTGTTTTTT	CASSKAPRGGLGEKLFF
NA	TRBV19	NA	TRBJ2-3	TGTGCCAGTAGTAGCGGCCTACATACGCAGTATTTT	CASSSGLHTQYF
TRBD1	TRBV28	NA	TRBJ1-3	TGTGCCAGCAGTTCTCCAGGGGGCAGGTCTGGAAACACCATATATTTT	CASSSPGGRSGNTIYF
NA	TRBV10-3	NA	TRBJ2-7	TGTGCCATCAGAGAGACAGATTCCTACGAGCAGTACTTC	CAIRETDSYEQYF
NA	TRBV2	NA	TRBJ1-5	TGTGCCAGCAGTGAATCGGGGGGTAGCAATCAGCCCCAGCATTTT	CASSESGGSNQPQHF
NA	TRBV10-3	NA	TRBJ1-1	TGTGCCACCTATACAGGACGATCAAACACTGAAGCTTTCTTT	CATYTGRSNTEAFF
NA	TRBV7-8	few	TRBJ2-7	TGTGCCAGCAGCTTTACACTAGAGATATACGAGCAGTACTTC	CASSFTLEIYEQYF
NA	TRBV28	once	TRBJ2-7	TGTGCCAGCAGTCCACAGGGAATTTTCTACGAGCAGTACTTC	CASSPQGIFYEQYF
NA	TRBV5-1	NA	TRBJ1-1	TGCGCCAGCAGCTTACGCCGGGCTGAAGCTTTCTTT	CASSLRRAEAFF
NA	TRBV10-1	NA	TRBJ2-4	TGCGCCAGCAGTGGGCCAAAAAACATTCAGTACTTC	CASSGPKNIQYF
NA	TRBV5-1	NA	TRBJ2-3	TGCGCCAGCAGCTTGGCCTGGCCAGCAGATACGCAGTATTTT	CASSLAWPADTQYF
TRBD2	TRBV5-6	NA	TRBJ2-7	TGTGCCAGCAGCCCCACGGGGGGGCCCTACGAGCAGTACTTC	CASSPTGGPYEQYF
NA	TRBV5-4	NA	TRBJ1-4	TGTGCCAGCAGCTTGACAGGGAGTGGAGAAAAACTGTTTTTT	CASSLTGSGEKLFF
TRBD1	TRBV2	NA	TRBJ2-2	TGTGCCAGACACGCCGGGACAGGGGCTCCCGGGGAGCTGTTTTTT	CARHAGTGAPGELFF
NA	TRBV11-2	few	TRBJ2-5	TGTGCCAGCAGCTCGGCCCAGGGTCTAAGAGGAGAGACCCAGTACTTC	CASSSAQGLRGETQYF
TRBD1	TRBV5-1	NA	TRBJ1-2	TGCGCCAGCAGCCTAGGGACAGGGGGCAACTATGGCTACACCTTC	CASSLGTGGNYGYTF